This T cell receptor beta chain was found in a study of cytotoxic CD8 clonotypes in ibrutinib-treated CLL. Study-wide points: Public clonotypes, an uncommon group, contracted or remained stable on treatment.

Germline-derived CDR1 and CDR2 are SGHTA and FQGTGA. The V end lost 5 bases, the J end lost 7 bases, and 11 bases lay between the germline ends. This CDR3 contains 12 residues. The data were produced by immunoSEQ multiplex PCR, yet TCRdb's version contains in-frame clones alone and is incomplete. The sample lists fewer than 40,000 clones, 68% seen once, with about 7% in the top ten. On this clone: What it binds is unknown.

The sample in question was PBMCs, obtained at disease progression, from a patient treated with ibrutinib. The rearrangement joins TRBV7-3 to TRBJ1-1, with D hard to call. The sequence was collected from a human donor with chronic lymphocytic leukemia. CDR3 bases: TGTGCCAGCAGCCCCGGAAAGGATGAAGCTTTCTTT. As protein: CASSPGKDEAFF. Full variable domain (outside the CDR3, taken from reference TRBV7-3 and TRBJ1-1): GAGVSQTPSNKVTEKGKYVELRCDPISGHTALYWYRQSLGQGPEFLIYFQGTGAADDSGLPNDRFFAVRPEGSVSTLKIQRTERGDSAVYLCASSPGKDEAFFGQGTRLTVV.